This T cell receptor (beta chain) was recovered during a study of cytomegalovirus exposure and HLA in healthy donors. General study results and limits: High specificity and sensitivity for cytomegalovirus status were reported for the classifier. According to the study, 160 or so TCR beta chains were cytomegalovirus-associated. Most TCR sequences showed up rarely, but some public TCRs showed up in many donors.

A word on this clone: What it binds is unknown.

The junction had 10 bases not matched to a gene; V was cut back by 1 base and J by 2 bases. Per the germline V gene, CDR1 is SGHNT and CDR2 is YENEEA. This CDR3 contains 17 residues. Sequencing was performed with immunoSEQ multiplex PCR; in TCRdb, only in-frame clones are kept and a portion is missing. The sample lists around 250,000 clones, around 91% occurring once. This clonotype originated in a woman aged 18-29 years in good health and CMV-seronegative. The gene calls are TRBV11-3 and TRBJ2-7; 8 bases map to TRBD1. Sequenced material: PBMCs. CDR3 loop: CASSLAECQGAAYEQYF. The CDR3 bases are TGTGCCAGCAGCTTAGCGGAGTGTCAGGGGGCTGCCTACGAGCAGTACTTC.